This entry lists 13 T cell receptor beta chains sequenced from one sample in a study of blood T cells in healthy people across ages. Combining a sample-barcoded 5' primer with a J-beta primer mix, a second PCR ran for about 6 to 11 cycles. Using its own MiXCR run on the 5' RACE reads, TCRdb lists one record per CDR3 protein. The table records some 940,000 distinct CDR3 sequences, almost 30% of them present only once. The same sample was also studied in work on T cells of mothers and their children.

Input material: blood. These TCRs come from a woman aged 40-49 years in good health.

This clonotype was recorded at least ten times. V usage is TRBV20-1 and J usage is TRBJ2-5; D could derive from TRBD1 or TRBD2 (5 bases each). The V and J ends lost 3 bases and 3 bases respectively, with 11 bases between them. CDR3 length equals 13 residues. The germline V gene encodes CDR1 DFQATT and CDR2 SNEGSKA (reference sequence). The CDR3 reads CSARGTWKETQYF. DNA of the CDR3: TGCAGTGCTAGGGGGACGTGGAAAGAGACCCAGTACTTC.

The rearrangement links TRBV24-1 to TRBJ1-6; a weak D match, TRBD1 (6 bases). There are 18 residues in the CDR3. CDR1 and CDR2 from the germline V gene are KGHDR and SFDVKD. Deletions cut 0 bases from V and 7 bases from J, with 18 bases between. This CDR3 reads CATSDLQIKGQGNSPLHF. In DNA, the CDR3 is TGTGCCACCAGTGATTTGCAAATCAAAGGGCAGGGGAATTCACCCCTCCACTTT.

This clonotype was seen only a few times. V usage is TRBV11-2 and J usage is TRBJ1-2, with 8 nucleotides matching TRBD1. CDR1 and CDR2 from the germline V gene are SGHAT and FQNNGV. J lost 3 bases, V lost 4 bases, and 7 bases had no gene match. The CDR3 runs 15 residues. CDR3 in DNA: TGTGCCAGCAGCTGGGACGGGACAGGCGACTATGGCTACACCTTC. Translation gives CASSWDGTGDYGYTF.

CDR3 nucleotide sequence: TGTGCCACCAGTGATTTGGGAACAACGAACACAGATACGCAGTATTTT. Amino acids: CATSDLGTTNTDTQYF. The chain joins TRBV24-1 to TRBJ2-3; no clear D gene. Per germline, CDR1 KGHDR and CDR2 SFDVKD. With 0 bases removed from V and 2 bases from J, the gap between germline ends came to 11 bases. The CDR3 sequence is 16 residues long.

A few counts support this clonotype. V is TRBV2 and J is TRBJ2-7; the match to TRBD2 covers 8 bases. There are 15 residues in the CDR3. V lost 4 bases, J lost 0 bases, and 5 bases stayed unmatched. The germline V gene has CDR1 SNHLY and CDR2 FYNNEI. The CDR3 region is CASSVLAAYSYEQYF. CDR3 bases: TGTGCCAGCAGTGTACTAGCGGCGTACTCCTACGAGCAGTACTTC.

Many counts were recorded for this clonotype. CDR3 protein: CASSYGAGWTFF. In DNA, the CDR3 is TGTGCCAGCAGTTACGGGGCAGGGTGGACTTTCTTT. V is TRBV6-2 or TRBV6-3 and J is TRBJ1-1; the D gene is possibly TRBD1 (5 bases). The length of the CDR3 is 12 residues. Trimming took off 2 bases at V and 12 bases at J, with 13 bases between the two ends. CDR1 is MNHEY and CDR2 is SVGEGT in the germline V gene.

J is TRBJ2-1 and V is TRBV7-2, with 15 bases fitting TRBD2. CDR1 and CDR2 from the germline V gene are SGHTA and FQGNSA. Unmatched junction bases numbered 0, after V lost 8 bases and J lost 1 base. The CDR3 covers 15 residues. CDR3 DNA sequence: TGTGCCAGCGGGACTAGCGGGGGGTCCTACAATGAGCAGTTCTTC. This codes for CASGTSGGSYNEQFF.

The chain combines TRBV27 with TRBJ2-7, with D tentatively TRBD1 or TRBD2 (6 bases each). This CDR3 region has 12 residues. Germline V CDR1 and CDR2: MNHEY, SMNVEV (reference sequence). The V end lost 8 bases, the J end lost 5 bases, and 13 bases lay between the germline ends. In DNA form, the CDR3 reads TGTGCCAGCGGGTGGAGGGGGGACGAGCAGTACTTC. Its protein is CASGWRGDEQYF.

The table lists this clonotype with a count of one. Here the CDR3 reads CASSDYSNPRYF. The CDR3 nucleotides read TGTGCCAGCAGTGATTATTCAAATCCTAGGTACTTC. The chain joins TRBV2 to TRBJ2-7; D ambiguous. This CDR3 region has 12 residues. V gave up 3 bases and J gave up 12 bases, with 15 bases separating them. The V gene's germline CDR1 is SNHLY and CDR2 FYNNEI.

J is TRBJ1-4 and V is TRBV20-1; 9 nucleotides match TRBD1. The CDR3 extends over 14 amino acids. The V segment lost 5 bases and the J segment 5 bases; nucleotides outside the gene matches: 6. The germline gives CDR1 DFQATT, CDR2 SNEGSKA (reference sequence). This CDR3 is CSAGQGPPNEKLFF. The CDR3 nucleotides read TGCAGTGCTGGACAGGGGCCTCCCAATGAAAAACTGTTTTTT.

The V call is TRBV10-3, the J call TRBJ2-4; TRBD1 aligns across 10 bases. The closer fit of TRBJ2-7 to the DNA end suggests the J call may be wrong. The CDR3 has 13 residues. CDR1 is ENHRY and CDR2 is SYGVKD in the germline V gene. For the CDR3, the DNA is TGTGCCATAGGACAGGGGGGCCCCTACGAGCAGTACTTC. It is translated as CAIGQGGPYEQYF.

This clonotype was seen more than once but under ten times. The chain carries TRBV29-1 and TRBJ1-1; D gene ambiguous. CDR1 is SQVTM, CDR2 ANQGSEA, per germline. Trimming cost V 3 bases and J 0 bases, with 14 bases left between them. The CDR3 runs 15 residues. The CDR3 spells CSVDGVAEMNTEAFF. The CDR3 coding sequence is TGCAGCGTTGATGGGGTAGCAGAGATGAACACTGAAGCTTTCTTT.

This clonotype has at least ten counts. V is TRBV7-8 and J is TRBJ2-1; a possible D gene is TRBD2 (6 bases). The length of the CDR3 is 17 residues. The ends were cut back, 2 bases at V and 7 bases at J, with 21 bases in the middle. Germline CDR1 and CDR2: SGHVS and FQNEAQ. The CDR3 is CASSLFLSGGATNEQFF. CDR3 nucleotide sequence: TGTGCCAGCAGCTTATTTCTGAGCGGAGGGGCCACGAATGAGCAGTTCTTC.